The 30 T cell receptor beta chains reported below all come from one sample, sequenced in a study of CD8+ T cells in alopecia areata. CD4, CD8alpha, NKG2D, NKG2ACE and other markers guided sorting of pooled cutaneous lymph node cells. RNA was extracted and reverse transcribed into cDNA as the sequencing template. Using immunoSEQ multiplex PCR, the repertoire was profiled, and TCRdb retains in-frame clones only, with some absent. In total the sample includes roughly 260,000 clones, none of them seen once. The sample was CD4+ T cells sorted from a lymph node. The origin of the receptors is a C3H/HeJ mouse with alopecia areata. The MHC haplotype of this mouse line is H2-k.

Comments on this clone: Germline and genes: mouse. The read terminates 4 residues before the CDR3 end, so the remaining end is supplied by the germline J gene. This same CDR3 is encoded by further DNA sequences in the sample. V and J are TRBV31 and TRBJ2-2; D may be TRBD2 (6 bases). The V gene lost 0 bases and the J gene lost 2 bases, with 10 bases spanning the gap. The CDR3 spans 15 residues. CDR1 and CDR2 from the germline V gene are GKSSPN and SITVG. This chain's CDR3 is CAWSLSGGNTGQLYF. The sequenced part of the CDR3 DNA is TGTGCCTGGAGTCTATCCGGGGGGAACACCGGG.

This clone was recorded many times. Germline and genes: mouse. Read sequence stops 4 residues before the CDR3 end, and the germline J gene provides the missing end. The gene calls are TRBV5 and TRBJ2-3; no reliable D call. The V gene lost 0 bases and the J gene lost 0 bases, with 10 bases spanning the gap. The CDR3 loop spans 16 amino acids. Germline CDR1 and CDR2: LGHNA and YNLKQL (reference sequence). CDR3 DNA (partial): TGTGCCAGCAGCCAAGATTTGACAACTAGTGCAGAA. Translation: CASSQDLTTSAE. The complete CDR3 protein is CASSQDLTTSAETLYF.

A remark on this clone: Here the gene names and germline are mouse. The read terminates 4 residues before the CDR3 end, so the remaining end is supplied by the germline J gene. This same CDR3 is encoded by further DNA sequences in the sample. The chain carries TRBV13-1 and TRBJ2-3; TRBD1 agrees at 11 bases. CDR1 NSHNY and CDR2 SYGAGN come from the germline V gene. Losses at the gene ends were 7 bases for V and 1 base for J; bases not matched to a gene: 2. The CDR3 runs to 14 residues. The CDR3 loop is CASRGQGGAETLYF. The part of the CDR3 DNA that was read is TGTGCCAGCCGGGGACAGGGGGGTGCAGAA.

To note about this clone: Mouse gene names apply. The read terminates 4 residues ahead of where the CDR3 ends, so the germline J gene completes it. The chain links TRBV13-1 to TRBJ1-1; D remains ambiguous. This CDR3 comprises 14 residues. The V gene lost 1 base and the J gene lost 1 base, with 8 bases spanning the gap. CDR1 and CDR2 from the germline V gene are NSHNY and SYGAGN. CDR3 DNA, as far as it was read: TGTGCCAGCAGTGATCATCCCAGAAACACA. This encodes CASSDHPRNT. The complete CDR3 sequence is CASSDHPRNTEVFF.

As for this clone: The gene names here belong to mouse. This CDR3 is CASSIPLGAAETLYF. CDR3 bases read: TGTGCCAGCAGTATACCCCTGGGGGCTGCAGAA. The V and J genes are TRBV19 and TRBJ2-3; D might be TRBD2 (7 bases). The read is 4 residues too short to cover the CDR3 end, so that end is filled in from the germline J gene. V dropped 1 base and J dropped 2 bases, with 11 bases sitting between them. CDR1 FNHDT and CDR2 SITEND come from the germline V gene (reference sequence). This CDR3 has 15 residues.

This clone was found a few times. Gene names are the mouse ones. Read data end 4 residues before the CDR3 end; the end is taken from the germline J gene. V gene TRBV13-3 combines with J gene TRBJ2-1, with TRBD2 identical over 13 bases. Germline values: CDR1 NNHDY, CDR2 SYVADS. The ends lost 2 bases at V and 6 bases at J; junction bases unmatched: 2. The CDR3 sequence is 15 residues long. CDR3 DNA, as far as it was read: TGTGCCAGCAGTGAGGGACTGGGGGGGTTTGCT. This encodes CASSEGLGGFA. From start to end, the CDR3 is CASSEGLGGFAEQFF.

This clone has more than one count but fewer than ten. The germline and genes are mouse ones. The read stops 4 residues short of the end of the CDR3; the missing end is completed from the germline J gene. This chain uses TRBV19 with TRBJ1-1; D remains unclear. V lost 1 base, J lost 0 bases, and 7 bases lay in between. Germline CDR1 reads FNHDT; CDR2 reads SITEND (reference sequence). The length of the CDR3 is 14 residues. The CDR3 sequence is CASSISLANTEVFF. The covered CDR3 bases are TGTGCCAGCAGTATATCCCTTGCAAACACA. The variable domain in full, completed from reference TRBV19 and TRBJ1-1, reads GGIITQTPKFLIGQEGQKLTLKCQQNFNHDTMYWYRQDSGKGLRLIYYSITENDLQKGDLSEGYDASREKKSSFSLTVTSAQKNEMAVFLCASSISLANTEVFFGKGTRLTVV.

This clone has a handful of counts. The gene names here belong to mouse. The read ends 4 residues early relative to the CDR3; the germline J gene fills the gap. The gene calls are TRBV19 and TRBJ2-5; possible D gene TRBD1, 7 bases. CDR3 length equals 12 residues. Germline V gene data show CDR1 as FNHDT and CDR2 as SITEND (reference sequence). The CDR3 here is CASPRGDDTQYF. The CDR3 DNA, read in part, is TGTGCCAGCCCCAGGGGGGACGAC.

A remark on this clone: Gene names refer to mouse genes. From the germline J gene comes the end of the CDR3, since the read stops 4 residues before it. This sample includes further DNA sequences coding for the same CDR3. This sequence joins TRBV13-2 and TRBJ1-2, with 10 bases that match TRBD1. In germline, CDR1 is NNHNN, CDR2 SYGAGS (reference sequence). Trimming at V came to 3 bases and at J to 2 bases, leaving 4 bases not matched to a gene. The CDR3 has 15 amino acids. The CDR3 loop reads CASGGPGQGNSDYTF. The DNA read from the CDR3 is TGTGCCAGCGGTGGTCCGGGACAGGGGAACTCC.

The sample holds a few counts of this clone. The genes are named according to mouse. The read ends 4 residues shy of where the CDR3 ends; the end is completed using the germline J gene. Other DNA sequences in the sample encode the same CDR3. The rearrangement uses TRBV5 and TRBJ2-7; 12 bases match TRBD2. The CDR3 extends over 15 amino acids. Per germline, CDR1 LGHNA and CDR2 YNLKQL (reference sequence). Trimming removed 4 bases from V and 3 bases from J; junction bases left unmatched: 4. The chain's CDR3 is CASSPRTGGVYEQYF. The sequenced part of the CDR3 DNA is TGTGCCAGCAGCCCCCGGACTGGGGGGGTCTAT.

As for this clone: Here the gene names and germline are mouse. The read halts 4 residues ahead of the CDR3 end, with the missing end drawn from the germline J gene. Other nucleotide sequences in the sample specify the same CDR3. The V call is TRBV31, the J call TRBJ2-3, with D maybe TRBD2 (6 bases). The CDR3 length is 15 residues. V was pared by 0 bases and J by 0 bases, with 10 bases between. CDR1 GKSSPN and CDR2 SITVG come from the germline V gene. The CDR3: CAWSLLGTSAETLYF. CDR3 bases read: TGTGCCTGGAGTCTGTTGGGGACTAGTGCAGAA.

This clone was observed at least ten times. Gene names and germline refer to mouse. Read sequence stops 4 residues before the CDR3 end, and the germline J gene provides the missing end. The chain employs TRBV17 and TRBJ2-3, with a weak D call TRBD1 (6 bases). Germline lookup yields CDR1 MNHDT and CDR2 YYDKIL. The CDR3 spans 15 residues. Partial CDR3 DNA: TGTGCTAGCAGTAGAGGCCCCTGGGACAAAGAA. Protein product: CASSRGPWDKE. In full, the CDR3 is CASSRGPWDKETLYF.

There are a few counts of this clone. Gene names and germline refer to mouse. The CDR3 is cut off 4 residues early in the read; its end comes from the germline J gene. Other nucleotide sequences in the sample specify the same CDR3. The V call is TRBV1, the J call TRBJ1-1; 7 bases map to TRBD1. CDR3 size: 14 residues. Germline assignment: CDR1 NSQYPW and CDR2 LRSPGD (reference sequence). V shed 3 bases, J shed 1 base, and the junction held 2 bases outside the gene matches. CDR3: CTCSAAGGNTEVFF. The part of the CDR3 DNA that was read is TGCACCTGCAGTGCGGCAGGGGGGAACACA.

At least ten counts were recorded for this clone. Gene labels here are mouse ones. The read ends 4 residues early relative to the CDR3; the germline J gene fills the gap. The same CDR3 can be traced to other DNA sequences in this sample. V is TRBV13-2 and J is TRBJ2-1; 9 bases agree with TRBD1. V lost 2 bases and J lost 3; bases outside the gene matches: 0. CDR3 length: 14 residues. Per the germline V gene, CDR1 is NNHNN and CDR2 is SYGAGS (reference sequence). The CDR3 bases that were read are TGTGCCAGCGGTGAGACAGGGGGCTATGCT. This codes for CASGETGGYA. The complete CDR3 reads CASGETGGYAEQFF.

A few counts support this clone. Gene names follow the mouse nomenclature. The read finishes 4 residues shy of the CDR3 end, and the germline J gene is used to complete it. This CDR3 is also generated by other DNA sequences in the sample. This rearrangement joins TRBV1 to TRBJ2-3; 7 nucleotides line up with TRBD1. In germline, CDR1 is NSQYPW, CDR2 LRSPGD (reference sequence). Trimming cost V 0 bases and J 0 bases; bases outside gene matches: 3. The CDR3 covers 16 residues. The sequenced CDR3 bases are TGCACCTGCAGTGCAGACAGGGGGTCTAGTGCAGAA. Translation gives CTCSADRGSSAE. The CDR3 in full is CTCSADRGSSAETLYF.

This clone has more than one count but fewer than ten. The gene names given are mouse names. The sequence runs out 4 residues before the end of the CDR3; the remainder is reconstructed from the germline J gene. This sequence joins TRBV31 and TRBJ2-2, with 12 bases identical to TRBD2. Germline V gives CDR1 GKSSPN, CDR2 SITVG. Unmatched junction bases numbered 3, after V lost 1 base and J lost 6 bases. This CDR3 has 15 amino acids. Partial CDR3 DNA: TGTGCCTGGAGTCAGGGACTGGGGGGTCCCGGG. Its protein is CAWSQGLGGPG. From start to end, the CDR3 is CAWSQGLGGPGQLYF. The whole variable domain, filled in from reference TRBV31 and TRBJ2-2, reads AQTIHQWPVAEIKAVGSPLSLGCTIKGKSSPNLYWYWQATGGTLQQLFYSITVGQVESVVQLNLSASRPKDDQFILSTEKLLLSHSGFYLCAWSQGLGGPGQLYFGEGSKLTVL.

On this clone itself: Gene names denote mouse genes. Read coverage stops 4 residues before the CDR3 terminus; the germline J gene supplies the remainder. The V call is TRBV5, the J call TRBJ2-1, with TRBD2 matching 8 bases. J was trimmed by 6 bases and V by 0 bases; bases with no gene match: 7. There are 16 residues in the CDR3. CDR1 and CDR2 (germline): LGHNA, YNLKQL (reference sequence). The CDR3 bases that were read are TGTGCCAGCAGCCAAGAATGGGGGGGGCGTTTTGCT. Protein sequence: CASSQEWGGRFA. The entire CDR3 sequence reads CASSQEWGGRFAEQFF.

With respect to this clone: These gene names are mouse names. CDR3 DNA, as far as it was read: TGTGCCAGCATGGGTGCAGAA. Translation: CASMGAE. The whole CDR3 sequence reads CASMGAETLYF. The chain combines TRBV19 with TRBJ2-3; D is unclear. The CDR3 extends 4 residues past the end of the read, so its final part is completed from the germline J gene. Germline assignment: CDR1 FNHDT and CDR2 SITEND (reference sequence). Trimming took 6 bases from V and 1 from J, leaving 3 bases between them. The CDR3 has 11 residues.

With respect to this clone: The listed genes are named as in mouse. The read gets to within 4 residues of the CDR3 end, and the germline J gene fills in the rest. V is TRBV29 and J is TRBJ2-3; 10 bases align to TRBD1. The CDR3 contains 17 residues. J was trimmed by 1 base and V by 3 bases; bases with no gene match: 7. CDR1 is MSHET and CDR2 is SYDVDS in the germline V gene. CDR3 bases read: TGTGCTAGCAGTTTGACAGGGGGCGGGTTCGGTGCAGAA. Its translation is CASSLTGGGFGAE. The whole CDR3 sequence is CASSLTGGGFGAETLYF.

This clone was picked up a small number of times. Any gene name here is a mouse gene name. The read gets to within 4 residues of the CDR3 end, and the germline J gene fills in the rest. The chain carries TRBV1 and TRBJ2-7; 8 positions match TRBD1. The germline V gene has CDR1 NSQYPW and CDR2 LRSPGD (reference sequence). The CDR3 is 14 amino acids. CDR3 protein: CTCSADGRGHEQYF. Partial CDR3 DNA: TGCACCTGCAGTGCAGACGGCAGGGGGCAT.

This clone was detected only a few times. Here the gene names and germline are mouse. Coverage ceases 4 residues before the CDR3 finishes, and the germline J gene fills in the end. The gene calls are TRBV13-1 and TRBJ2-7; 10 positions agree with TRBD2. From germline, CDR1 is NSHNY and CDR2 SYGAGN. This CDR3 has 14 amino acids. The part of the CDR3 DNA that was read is TGTGCCAGCAGTTTGGACTGGGGGCCTTAT. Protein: CASSLDWGPY. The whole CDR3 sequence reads CASSLDWGPYEQYF.

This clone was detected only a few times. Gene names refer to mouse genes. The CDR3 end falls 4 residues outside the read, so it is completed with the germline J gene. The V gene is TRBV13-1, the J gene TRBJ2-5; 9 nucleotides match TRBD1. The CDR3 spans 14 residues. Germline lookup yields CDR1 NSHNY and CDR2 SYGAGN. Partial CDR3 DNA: TGTGCCAGCAGTGGACAGGGGGTGGTAGAC. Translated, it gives CASSGQGVVD. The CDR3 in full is CASSGQGVVDTQYF.

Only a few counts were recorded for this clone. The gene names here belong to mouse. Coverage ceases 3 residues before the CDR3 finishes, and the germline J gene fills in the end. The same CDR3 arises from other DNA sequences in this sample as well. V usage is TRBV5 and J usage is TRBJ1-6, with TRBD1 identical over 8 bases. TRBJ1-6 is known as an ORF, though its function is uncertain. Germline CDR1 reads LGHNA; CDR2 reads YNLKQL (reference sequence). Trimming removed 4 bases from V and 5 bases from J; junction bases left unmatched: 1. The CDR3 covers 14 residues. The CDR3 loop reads CASSPTGDNSPLYF. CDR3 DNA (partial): TGTGCCAGCAGCCCGACAGGGGATAATTCGCCC.

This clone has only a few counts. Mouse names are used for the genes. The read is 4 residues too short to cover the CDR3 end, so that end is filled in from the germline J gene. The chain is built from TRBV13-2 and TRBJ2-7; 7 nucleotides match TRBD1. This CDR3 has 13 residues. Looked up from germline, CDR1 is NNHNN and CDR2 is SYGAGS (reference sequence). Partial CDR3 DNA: TGTGCCAGCGGAGGGACAGAAAAATAT. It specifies CASGGTEKY. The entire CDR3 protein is CASGGTEKYEQYF.

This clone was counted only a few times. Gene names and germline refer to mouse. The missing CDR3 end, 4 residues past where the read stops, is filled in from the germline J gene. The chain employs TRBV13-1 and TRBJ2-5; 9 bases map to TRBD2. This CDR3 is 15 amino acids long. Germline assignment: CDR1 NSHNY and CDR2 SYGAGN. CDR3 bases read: TGTGCCAGCAGTGACACTGGGGGGCGACCAGAC. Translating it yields CASSDTGGRPD. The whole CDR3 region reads CASSDTGGRPDTQYF.

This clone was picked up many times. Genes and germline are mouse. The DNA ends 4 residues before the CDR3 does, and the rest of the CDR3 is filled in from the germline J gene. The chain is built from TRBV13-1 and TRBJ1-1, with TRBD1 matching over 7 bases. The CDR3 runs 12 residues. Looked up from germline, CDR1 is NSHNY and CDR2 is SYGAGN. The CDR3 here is CASSPGTAEVFF. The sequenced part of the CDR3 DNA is TGTGCCAGCAGCCCCGGGACAGCA.

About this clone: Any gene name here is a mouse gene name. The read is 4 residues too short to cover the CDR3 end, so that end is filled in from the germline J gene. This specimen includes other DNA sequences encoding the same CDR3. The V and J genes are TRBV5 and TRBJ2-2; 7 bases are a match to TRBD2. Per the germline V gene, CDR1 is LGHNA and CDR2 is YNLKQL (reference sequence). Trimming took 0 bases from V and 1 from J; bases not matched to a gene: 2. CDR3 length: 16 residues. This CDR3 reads CASSQDWGKNTGQLYF. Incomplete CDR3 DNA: TGTGCCAGCAGCCAAGACTGGGGGAAAAACACCGGG.

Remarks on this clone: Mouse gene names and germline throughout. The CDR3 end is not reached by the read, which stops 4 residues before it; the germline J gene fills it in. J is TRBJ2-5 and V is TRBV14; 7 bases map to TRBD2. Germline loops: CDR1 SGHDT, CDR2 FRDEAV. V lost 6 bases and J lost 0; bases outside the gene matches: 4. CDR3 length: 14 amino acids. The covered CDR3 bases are TGTGCCAGCAAACTGGGGTTTAACCAAGAC. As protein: CASKLGFNQD. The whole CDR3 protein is CASKLGFNQDTQYF.

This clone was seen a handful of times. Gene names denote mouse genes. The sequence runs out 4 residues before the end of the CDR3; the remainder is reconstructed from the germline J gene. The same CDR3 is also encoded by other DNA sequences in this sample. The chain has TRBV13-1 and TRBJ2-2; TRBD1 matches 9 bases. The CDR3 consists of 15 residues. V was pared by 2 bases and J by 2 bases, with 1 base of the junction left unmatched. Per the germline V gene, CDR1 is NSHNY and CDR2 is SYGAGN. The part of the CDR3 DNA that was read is TGTGCCAGCAGTGAACAGGGGGCGAACACCGGG. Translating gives CASSEQGANTG. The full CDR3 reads CASSEQGANTGQLYF.

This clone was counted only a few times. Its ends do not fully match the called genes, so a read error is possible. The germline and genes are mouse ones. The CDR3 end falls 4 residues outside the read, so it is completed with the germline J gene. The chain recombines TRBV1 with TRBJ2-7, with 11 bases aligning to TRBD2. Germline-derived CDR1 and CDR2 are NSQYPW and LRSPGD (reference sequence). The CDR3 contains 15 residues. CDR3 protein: CTCRPGTGGSHEQYF. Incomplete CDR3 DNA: TGCACCTGCAGGCCCGGGACTGGGGGCTCCCAT.